Presented here are 9 T cell receptor beta chains from one specimen sequenced in a study of cytomegalovirus exposure and HLA in healthy donors. Produced via immunoSEQ multiplex PCR; TCRdb's table is partial and in-frame only. The repertoire holds around 160,000 clones, with 70% to 90% as singletons. The material sequenced was PBMCs. These receptors all stem from a man younger than 35 in good health and CMV-seronegative.

V gene TRBV5-8 combines with J gene TRBJ1-2; the D gene is possibly TRBD1 (5 bases). Trimming took off 4 bases at V and 3 bases at J, with 16 bases between the two ends. CDR1 and CDR2 from the germline V gene are SGHTS and YDEGEE. The CDR3 has 15 amino acids. CDR3 coding DNA: TGTGCCAGCAGCACTACAGGTCCCAATTACTATGGCTACACCTTC. It encodes CASSTTGPNYYGYTF. Based on the CDR3 plus reference TRBV5-8 and TRBJ1-2, the full variable domain is EAGVTQSPTHLIKTRGQQATLRCSPISGHTSVYWYQQALGLGLQFLLWYDEGEERNRGNFPPRFSGRQFPNYSSELNVNALELEDSALYLCASSTTGPNYYGYTFGSGTRLTVV.

The genes are TRBV5-1 and TRBJ2-3, with 10 bases aligning to TRBD2. Trimming removed 2 bases from V and 0 bases from J; junction bases left unmatched: 3. CDR1 is SGHRS and CDR2 is YFSETQ in the germline V gene. There are 16 residues in the CDR3. CDR3 DNA: TGCGCCAGCAGCTTTAAGCGGGGGGGAAGCACAGATACGCAGTATTTT. Its translation: CASSFKRGGSTDTQYF.

This clone was recorded only once. V is TRBV4-1 and J is TRBJ2-7, with D perhaps TRBD2 (5 bases). Germline CDR1 and CDR2: MGHRA and YSYEKL. Deletions cut 1 base from V and 0 bases from J, with 10 bases between. The CDR3 contains 15 residues. DNA of the CDR3: TGCGCCAGCAGCCAAGTCGGGGATAACTCCTACGAGCAGTACTTC. Translating it yields CASSQVGDNSYEQYF.

The chain is built from TRBV5-1 and TRBJ1-2; 10 bases line up with TRBD1. Losses at the gene ends were 4 bases for V and 3 bases for J; bases not matched to a gene: 9. The CDR3 extends over 16 amino acids. Germline CDR1 is SGHRS and CDR2 is YFSETQ. CDR3 amino acids: CASSPGTGVLDYGYTF. DNA for the CDR3: TGCGCCAGCAGCCCGGGGACAGGGGTTTTGGACTATGGCTACACCTTC.

The chain employs TRBV5-1 and TRBJ2-7; 10 bases are shared with TRBD1. Germline CDR1 and CDR2: SGHRS and YFSETQ. This CDR3 has 15 amino acids. The ends lost 2 bases at V and 5 bases at J; junction bases unmatched: 7. The CDR3: CASSLGQGVYHEQYF. In nucleotides, the CDR3 is TGCGCCAGCAGCTTAGGACAGGGGGTATATCACGAGCAGTACTTC.

In this sample, this clone turned up a few times. This chain uses TRBV5-8 with TRBJ1-6; TRBD1 might be the D (6 bases). The CDR3 is 14 amino acids. Trimming removed 3 bases at V and 8 bases at J, with 12 bases between. Germline lookup yields CDR1 SGHTS and CDR2 YDEGEE. The CDR3 spells CASSYGQIDSPLHF. The CDR3 nucleotides are TGTGCCAGCAGCTACGGACAGATCGATTCACCCCTCCACTTT. The full variable domain, its missing parts supplied by reference TRBV5-8 and TRBJ1-6, is EAGVTQSPTHLIKTRGQQATLRCSPISGHTSVYWYQQALGLGLQFLLWYDEGEERNRGNFPPRFSGRQFPNYSSELNVNALELEDSALYLCASSYGQIDSPLHFGNGTRLTVT.

The V and J genes are TRBV29-1 and TRBJ2-7; 7 positions agree with TRBD1. V shed 8 bases, J shed 0 bases, and the junction held 7 bases outside the gene matches. Germline values: CDR1 SQVTM, CDR2 ANQGSEA. There are 13 residues in the CDR3. The CDR3 spells CSFTGESSYEQYF. The DNA for the CDR3 is TGCAGCTTTACAGGGGAGAGCTCCTACGAGCAGTACTTC.

This chain connects TRBV6-1 to TRBJ2-1; D is unclear. In germline, CDR1 is MNHNS, CDR2 SASEGT. Trimming took off 3 bases at V and 4 bases at J, with 10 bases between the two ends. The CDR3 consists of 14 residues. The CDR3 coding sequence is TGTGCCAGCAGTGAGCTAGGTAGTTACAATGAGCAGTTCTTC. It is translated as CASSELGSYNEQFF.

V is TRBV5-6 and J is TRBJ2-7, with 10 bases fitting TRBD2. This CDR3 has 16 residues. J gave up 2 bases and V 0 bases, and 5 bases lay outside the gene matches. Germline V lookup: CDR1 SGHDT, CDR2 YYEEEE. This chain's CDR3 is CASSLVGTSVTYEQYF. DNA for the CDR3: TGTGCCAGCAGCTTGGTGGGGACTAGCGTTACCTACGAGCAGTACTTC.